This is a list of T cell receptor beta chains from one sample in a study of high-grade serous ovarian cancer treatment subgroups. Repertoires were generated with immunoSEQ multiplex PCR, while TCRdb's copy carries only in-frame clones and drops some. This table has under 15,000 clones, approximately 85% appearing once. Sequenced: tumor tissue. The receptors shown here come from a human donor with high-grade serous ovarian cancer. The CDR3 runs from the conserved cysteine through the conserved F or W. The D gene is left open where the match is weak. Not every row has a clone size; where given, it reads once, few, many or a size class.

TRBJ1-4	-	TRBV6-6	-	CASSYSKGVREKLFF	TGTGCCAGCAGTTACTCGAAAGGGGTGAGGGAAAAACTGTTTTTT
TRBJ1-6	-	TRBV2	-	CASTPGGQSRGPALHF	TGTGCCAGCACCCCGGGGGGGCAGTCGCGAGGTCCGGCCCTCCACTTT
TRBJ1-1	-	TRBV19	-	CASSIYDGTEAFF	TGTGCCAGTAGTATTTACGATGGGACTGAGGCTTTCTTT
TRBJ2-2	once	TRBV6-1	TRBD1	CASQRGQGRTGELFF	TGTGCCAGCCAGCGCGGACAGGGCCGCACCGGGGAGCTGTTTTTT
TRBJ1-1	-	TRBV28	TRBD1	CASSSGQASEAFF	TGTGCCAGCAGTTCAGGACAGGCATCCGAAGCTTTCTTT
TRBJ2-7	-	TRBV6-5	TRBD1	CASGPTGGSRREQYF	TGTGCCAGCGGCCCCACAGGGGGTTCCCGTCGCGAGCAGTACTTC
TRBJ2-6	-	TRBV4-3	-	CASSQDLRRAGANVLTF	TGCGCCAGCAGCCAAGATCTCAGGAGGGCTGGGGCCAACGTCCTGACTTTC
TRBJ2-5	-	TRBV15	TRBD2	CATSRDFEAGVQETQYF	TGTGCCACCAGCAGAGACTTCGAGGCGGGGGTACAAGAGACCCAGTACTTC
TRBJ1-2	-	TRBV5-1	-	CASSGGGAYGYTF	TGCGCCAGCAGCGGGGGGGGAGCCTATGGCTACACCTTC
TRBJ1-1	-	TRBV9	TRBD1	CASSVSQGASEAFF	TGTGCCAGCAGCGTGTCGCAGGGGGCCTCTGAAGCTTTCTTT
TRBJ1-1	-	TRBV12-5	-	CASGLSRFEAFF	TGTGCTAGTGGTTTGTCGCGGTTTGAAGCTTTCTTT
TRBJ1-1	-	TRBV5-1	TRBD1	CASNGQGNTEAFF	TGCGCCAGCAACGGACAGGGGAACACTGAAGCTTTCTTT
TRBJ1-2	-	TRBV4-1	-	CASSPATGTQSYGYTF	TGCGCCAGCAGCCCGGCCACCGGGACACAATCCTATGGCTACACCTTC
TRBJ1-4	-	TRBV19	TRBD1	CASSPGGEVPYEKLFF	TGTGCCAGTAGTCCAGGGGGTGAGGTACCCTATGAAAAACTGTTTTTT
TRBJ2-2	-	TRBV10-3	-	CAISESGMNTGELFF	TGTGCCATCAGTGAGTCCGGGATGAACACCGGGGAGCTGTTTTTT
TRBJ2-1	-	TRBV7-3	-	CASSPTGGGGWGEQFF	TGTGCCAGCAGCCCGACTGGAGGCGGAGGTTGGGGCGAGCAGTTCTTC
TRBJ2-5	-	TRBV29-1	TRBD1	CSVGTGGSETQYF	TGCAGCGTGGGGACAGGGGGCTCCGAGACCCAGTACTTC
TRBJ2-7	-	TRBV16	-	CASSPLQAGRSYEQYF	TGTGCCAGCAGCCCCCTTCAAGCAGGACGCTCCTACGAGCAGTACTTC
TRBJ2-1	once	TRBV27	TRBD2	CASKGGLAGSSYNEQFF	TGTGCCAGCAAGGGGGGACTAGCGGGGAGCTCCTACAATGAGCAGTTCTTC
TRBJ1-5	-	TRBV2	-	CASSPLTGTYSNQPQHF	TGTGCCAGCAGTCCTTTGACAGGAACCTATAGCAATCAGCCCCAGCATTTT
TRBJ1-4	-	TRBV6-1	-	CASGPEAGTNEKLFF	TGTGCCAGCGGCCCGGAGGCAGGGACTAATGAAAAACTGTTTTTT
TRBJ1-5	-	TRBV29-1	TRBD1	CSVATGTDNQPQHF	TGCAGCGTCGCAACTGGGACAGACAATCAGCCCCAGCATTTT
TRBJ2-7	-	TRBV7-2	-	CASSQQGKYEQYF	TGTGCCAGCAGCCAACAGGGAAAGTACGAGCAGTACTTC
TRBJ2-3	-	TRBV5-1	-	CASSLGTGRSTDTQYF	TGCGCCAGCAGCTTGGGGACGGGGAGAAGCACAGATACGCAGTATTTT
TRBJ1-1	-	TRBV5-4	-	CASSFQGRTSNTEAFF	TGTGCCAGCAGCTTTCAGGGGAGGACTTCCAACACTGAAGCTTTCTTT
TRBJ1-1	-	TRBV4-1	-	CASSQDLPRAWRTEAFF	TGCGCCAGCAGCCAAGACCTTCCCAGGGCCTGGCGCACTGAAGCTTTCTTT
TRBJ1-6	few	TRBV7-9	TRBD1	CASSYHDSGGAGSPLHF	TGTGCCAGCAGCTACCATGATTCAGGGGGCGCGGGTTCACCCCTCCACTTT
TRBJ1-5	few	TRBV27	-	CASSTDPRQPQHF	TGTGCCAGCAGTACGGACCCGCGTCAGCCCCAGCATTTT
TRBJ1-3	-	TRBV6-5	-	CASSSLTVSGNTIYF	TGTGCCAGCAGTTCCCTTACAGTCTCTGGAAACACCATATATTTT
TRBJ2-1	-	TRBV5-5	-	CASSLWGGNEQFF	TGTGCCAGCAGCTTGTGGGGTGGCAATGAGCAGTTCTTC
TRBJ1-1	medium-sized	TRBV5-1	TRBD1	CASRSPGQENTEAFF	TGCGCCAGCCGTTCGCCGGGACAGGAGAACACTGAAGCTTTCTTT
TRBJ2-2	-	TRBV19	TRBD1	CASIEGQANTGELFF	TGTGCCAGTATAGAGGGACAGGCGAACACCGGGGAGCTGTTTTTT
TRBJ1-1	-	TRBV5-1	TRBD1	CASSRAPGQGFGGTEAFF	TGCGCCAGCAGCAGGGCCCCGGGACAGGGGTTTGGTGGCACTGAAGCTTTCTTT
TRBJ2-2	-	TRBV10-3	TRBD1	CAINNRGYTGELFF	TGTGCCATCAATAACAGGGGTTACACCGGGGAGCTGTTTTTT
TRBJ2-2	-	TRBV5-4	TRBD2	CASRRGLAGGNTGELFF	TGTGCCAGCAGAAGGGGACTAGCGGGCGGGAACACCGGGGAGCTGTTTTTT
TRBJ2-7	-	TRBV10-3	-	CAISGGGVGRYEQYF	TGTGCCATCAGTGGCGGGGGCGTGGGGCGGTACGAGCAGTACTTC
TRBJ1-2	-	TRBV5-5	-	CASSLTGPYGYTF	TGTGCCAGCAGCTTGACCGGCCCCTATGGCTACACCTTC
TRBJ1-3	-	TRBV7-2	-	CASSAGEGNTIYF	TGTGCCAGCAGCGCCGGCGAGGGAAACACCATATATTTT
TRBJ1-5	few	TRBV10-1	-	CASSGPKTDRNQPQHF	TGCGCCAGCAGTGGGCCCAAGACAGACCGCAATCAGCCCCAGCATTTT
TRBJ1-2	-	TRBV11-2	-	CASSPGGVARGYTF	TGTGCCAGCAGTCCCGGGGGGGTAGCGCGTGGCTACACCTTC
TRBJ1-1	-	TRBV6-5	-	CASSAPGGHTEAFF	TGTGCCAGCAGTGCTCCGGGAGGCCACACTGAAGCTTTCTTT
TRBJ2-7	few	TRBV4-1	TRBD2	CASSQDHLGGGADEQYF	TGCGCCAGCAGCCAAGATCACCTAGGCGGGGGGGCCGATGAGCAGTACTTC
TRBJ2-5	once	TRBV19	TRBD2	CASSIAEGLAQETQYF	TGTGCCAGTAGTATAGCAGAAGGACTAGCTCAAGAGACCCAGTACTTC
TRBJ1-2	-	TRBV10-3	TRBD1	CAISEGQGTYGYTF	TGTGCCATCAGTGAAGGACAGGGAACCTATGGCTACACCTTC
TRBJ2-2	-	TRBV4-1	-	CASSQERTNTGELFF	TGCGCCAGCAGCCAAGAAAGAACGAACACCGGGGAGCTGTTTTTT
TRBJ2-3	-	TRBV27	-	CASRGPTTDTQYF	TGTGCCAGCAGGGGCCCCACCACAGATACGCAGTATTTT
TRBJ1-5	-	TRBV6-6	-	CASSYPGGNQPQHF	TGTGCCAGCAGTTACCCGGGAGGAAATCAGCCCCAGCATTTT
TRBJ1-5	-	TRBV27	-	CASSLILSNQPQHF	TGTGCCAGCAGTTTAATCCTCTCGAATCAGCCCCAGCATTTT
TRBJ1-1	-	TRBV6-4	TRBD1	CASRGQGEAFF	TGTGCCAGCAGGGGACAGGGTGAGGCTTTCTTT
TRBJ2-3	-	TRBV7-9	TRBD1	CASSLGGQGNTDTQYF	TGTGCCAGCAGCTTGGGGGGACAGGGGAACACAGATACGCAGTATTTT